The clone carrying this T cell receptor (beta chain) was counted a few times. What it recognizes is unknown. V dropped 5 bases and J dropped 2 bases, with 10 bases sitting between them. The CDR3 contains 14 residues. The source of the sample is a study of T cell repertoires in cytomegalovirus infection. TCRdb independently ran MiXCR on the reads; one entry per CDR3 protein. There are 110,000 or so distinct CDR3 sequences in the sample; 30% to 35% occur only once, and 41% lies in the top ten. The TCR comes from a human donor in good health (CMV status not recorded). Some clones in this sample may be carry-over from other donors' samples. This sequence joins TRBV12-3 or TRBV12-4 and TRBJ1-5; D is ambiguous. Specimen: CD8+ T cells from cultured PBMCs, collected from culture after CMV antigen stimulation. This CDR3 reads CASSRANGNQPQHF. The CDR3 coding sequence is TGTGCCAGCAGTCGGGCGAACGGCAATCAGCCCCAGCATTTT.